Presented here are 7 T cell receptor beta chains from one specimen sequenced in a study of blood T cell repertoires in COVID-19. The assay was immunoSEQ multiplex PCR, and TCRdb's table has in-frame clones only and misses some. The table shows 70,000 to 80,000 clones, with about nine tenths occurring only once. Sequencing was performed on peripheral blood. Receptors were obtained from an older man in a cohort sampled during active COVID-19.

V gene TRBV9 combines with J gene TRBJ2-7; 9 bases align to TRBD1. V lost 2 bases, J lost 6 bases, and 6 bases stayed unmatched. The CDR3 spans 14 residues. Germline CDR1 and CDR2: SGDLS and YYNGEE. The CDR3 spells CASSVRGQGGEQYF. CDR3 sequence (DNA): TGTGCCAGCAGCGTCAGGGGACAGGGTGGCGAGCAGTACTTC.

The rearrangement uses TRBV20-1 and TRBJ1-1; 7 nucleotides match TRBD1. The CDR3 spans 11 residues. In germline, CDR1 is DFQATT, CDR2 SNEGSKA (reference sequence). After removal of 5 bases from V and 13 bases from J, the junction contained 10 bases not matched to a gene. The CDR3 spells CSARSGGQLFF. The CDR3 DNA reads TGCAGTGCTCGCAGTGGGGGACAGCTTTTCTTT.

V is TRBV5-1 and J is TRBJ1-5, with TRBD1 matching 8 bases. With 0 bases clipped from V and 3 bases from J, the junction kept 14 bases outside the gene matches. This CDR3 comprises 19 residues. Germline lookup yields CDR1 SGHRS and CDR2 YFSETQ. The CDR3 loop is CASSLGLGTGDFPNQPQHF. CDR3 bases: TGCGCCAGCAGCTTGGGACTCGGGACAGGTGATTTCCCCAATCAGCCCCAGCATTTT.

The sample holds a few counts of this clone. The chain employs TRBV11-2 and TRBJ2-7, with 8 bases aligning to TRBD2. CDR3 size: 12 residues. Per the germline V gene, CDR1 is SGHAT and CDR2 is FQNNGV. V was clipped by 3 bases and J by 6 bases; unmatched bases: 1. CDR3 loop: CASSFAGGEQYF. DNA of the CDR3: TGTGCCAGCAGCTTTGCGGGGGGCGAGCAGTACTTC.

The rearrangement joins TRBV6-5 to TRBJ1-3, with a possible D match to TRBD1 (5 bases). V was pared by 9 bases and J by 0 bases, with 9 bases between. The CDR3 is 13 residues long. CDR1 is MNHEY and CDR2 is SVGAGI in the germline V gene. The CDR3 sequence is CASRGLSGNTIYF. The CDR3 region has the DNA TGTGCCAGTAGGGGCCTCTCTGGAAACACCATATATTTT.

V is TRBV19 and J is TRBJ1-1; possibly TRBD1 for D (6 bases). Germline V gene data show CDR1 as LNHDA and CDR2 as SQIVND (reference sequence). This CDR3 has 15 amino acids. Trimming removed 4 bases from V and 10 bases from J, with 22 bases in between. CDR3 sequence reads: CASSTWDVGGGGAFF. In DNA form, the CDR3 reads TGTGCCAGTAGTACTTGGGATGTTGGGGGAGGGGGAGCTTTCTTT.

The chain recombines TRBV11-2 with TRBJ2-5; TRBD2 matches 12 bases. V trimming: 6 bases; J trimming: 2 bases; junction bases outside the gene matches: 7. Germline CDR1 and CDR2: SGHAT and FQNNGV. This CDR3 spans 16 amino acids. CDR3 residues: CASSLHLAGGQETQYF. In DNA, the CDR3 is TGTGCCAGCAGTCTTCACCTAGCGGGGGGGCAAGAGACCCAGTACTTC.